These T cell receptor beta chains were read from a single sample in a study of blood T cell repertoires in COVID-19. Libraries were prepared by immunoSEQ multiplex PCR; TCRdb keeps only in-frame clonotypes and omits some of them. Of fewer than 250,000 clones detected, about nine tenths appear once; the ten largest clones hold roughly 7.1%. Specimen: PBMCs or T cells enriched from blood (not recorded which). The receptors originated from a man aged 30 to 39 in a cohort exposed to, infected with or recovered from COVID-19 (not recorded which). Each CDR3 is given with its conserved first and last residue. The order of the fields is clone size, D gene, J gene, V gene, CDR3 DNA, CDR3 protein. The D gene is left open where the match is weak. Expanded clones get a size class; other rows say once, few or many, or leave the size out.

>-|-|TRBJ1-4|TRBV2
TGTGCCAGCAGTTTGGGGACAAGTCCGTCCGAAAAACTGTTTTTT
CASSLGTSPSEKLFF
>-|TRBD1|TRBJ2-2|TRBV7-9
TGTGCCAGCAGCCTAGATGGACAGGGAACGGAGGTGTTTTTT
CASSLDGQGTEVFF
>-|TRBD1|TRBJ1-6|TRBV5-1
TGCGCCAGCAGCTTGGAGGGACAGAGTTCACCCCTCCACTTT
CASSLEGQSSPLHF
>once|-|TRBJ1-2|TRBV29-1
TGCAGCGTCGGGGGACGAGGTCCCGGCTACACCTTC
CSVGGRGPGYTF
>-|TRBD1|TRBJ1-2|TRBV6-5
TGTGCCAGCAGTTATGACAGGGTGAGAGGCTACACCTTC
CASSYDRVRGYTF
>-|TRBD2|TRBJ2-2|TRBV29-1
TGCAGCGTTGCATCTAGCGGGAGGGGCGGGGAGCTGTTTTTT
CSVASSGRGGELFF
>-|-|TRBJ2-2|TRBV6-5
TGTGCCAGCAGTTCCAGGGTTACCGGGGAGCTGTTTTTT
CASSSRVTGELFF
>-|-|TRBJ2-1|TRBV15
TGTGCCACCAGCATTACCCGGGGGTACAATGAGCAGTTCTTC
CATSITRGYNEQFF
>-|TRBD1|TRBJ1-4|TRBV28
TGTGCCAGCAGCCAGGGGGAGTGGGGAAGTGAAAAACTGTTTTTT
CASSQGEWGSEKLFF
>-|-|TRBJ1-1|TRBV24-1
TGTGCCACCAGTGCTTCCGGCACTGAAGCTTTCTTT
CATSASGTEAFF
>-|-|TRBJ2-7|TRBV5-6
TGTGCCAGCAGCTCCGGACTGCGCTCCTACGAGCAGTACTTC
CASSSGLRSYEQYF
>-|TRBD2|TRBJ2-1|TRBV27
TGTGCCAGCAGTTTGACTAGCGGGGCACTCCTGGAGGATGAGCAGTTCTTC
CASSLTSGALLEDEQFF
>-|TRBD2|TRBJ2-7|TRBV4-1
TGCGCCAGCAGCCAACCCCTCCGGGGTAGCGGGATCTACGAGCAGTACTTC
CASSQPLRGSGIYEQYF
>-|TRBD1|TRBJ2-7|TRBV27
TGTGCCAGCAGCGAAACCGGGACAGCCTTTTACGAGCAGTACTTC
CASSETGTAFYEQYF
>once|-|TRBJ2-1|TRBV28
TGTGCCAGCAGACAGAGCTCCTACAATGAGCAGTTCTTC
CASRQSSYNEQFF
>-|-|TRBJ2-7|TRBV5-4
TGTGCCAGCAGCTTGGGGTCGACAGGCGCCACCTACGAGCAGTACTTC
CASSLGSTGATYEQYF
>-|TRBD1|TRBJ1-2|TRBV28
TGTGCCAGCAGTTCCCCGGGACAGCAAAACTATGGCTACACCTTC
CASSSPGQQNYGYTF
>-|TRBD2|TRBJ2-3|TRBV29-1
TGCAGCGCCACTTATGGACTAGCGGCAAGCACAGATACGCAGTATTTT
CSATYGLAASTDTQYF
>-|-|TRBJ1-1|TRBV25-1
TGTGCCAGCAGTGAATATCGGGGGGGAGGAACTGAAGCTTTCTTT
CASSEYRGGGTEAFF
>-|-|TRBJ1-1|TRBV18
TGTGCCAGCTCACCACGCGGACAAACAATGAACACTGAAGCTTTCTTT
CASSPRGQTMNTEAFF
>-|TRBD1|TRBJ2-2|TRBV10-2
TGCGCCAGCAGTGTAATACAGGGGTGGAACACCGGGGAGCTGTTTTTT
CASSVIQGWNTGELFF
>-|TRBD1|TRBJ1-2|TRBV9
TGTGCCAGCAGCATCCGGGACAGGGACCTAGTCTATGGCTACACCTTC
CASSIRDRDLVYGYTF
>-|-|TRBJ1-5|TRBV4-1
TGCGCCAGCAGCCAAGAAGGGGGATATCAGCCCCAGCATTTT
CASSQEGGYQPQHF
>-|-|TRBJ2-5|TRBV7-8
TGTGCCAGCAGCTCCCCCCCCGGGCAGGGCAGGGAGACCCAGTACTTC
CASSSPPGQGRETQYF
>-|TRBD1|TRBJ1-1|TRBV5-1
TGCGCCAGCAGCTCTCGGACAGGCGAGACTTTCTTT
CASSSRTGETFF
>-|-|TRBJ1-5|TRBV6-2/TRBV6-3
TGTGCCAGCAGTTACCGACGGGTCGGTCGGGATCAGCCCCAGCATTTT
CASSYRRVGRDQPQHF
>-|-|TRBJ1-4|TRBV28
TGTGCCAGCAAACGGGGTGGCCCTGAAAGTGAAAAACTGTTTTTT
CASKRGGPESEKLFF
>-|TRBD1|TRBJ1-5|TRBV29-1
TGCAGCGTGGGGGACAGGTCCCGCCAGCATTTT
CSVGDRSRQHF
>-|-|TRBJ2-4|TRBV6-5
TGTGCCAGCAGTCCCCGAGCCAAAAACATTCAGTACTTC
CASSPRAKNIQYF
>once|TRBD1|TRBJ1-1|TRBV5-1
TGCGCCAGCAGCTTGTTACAGGGGATGACTGAAGCTTTCTTT
CASSLLQGMTEAFF
>-|TRBD2|TRBJ2-1|TRBV5-1
TGCGCCAGCAGCAAAGCCATAGCGGGTCTTTACAATGAGCAGTTCTTC
CASSKAIAGLYNEQFF
>-|TRBD1|TRBJ1-1|TRBV7-2
TGTGCCAGCAGCGCGGACAGGGGGGGGCCTAGAGCTTTCTTT
CASSADRGGPRAFF
>-|TRBD2|TRBJ2-3|TRBV4-2
TGTGCCAGCAGCCCTTACCAGGGACTAGGTGGCACAGATACGCAGTATTTT
CASSPYQGLGGTDTQYF
>-|-|TRBJ1-2|TRBV25-1
TGTGCCAGCAGTGAGGGACTCTATGGCTACACCTTC
CASSEGLYGYTF
>few|-|TRBJ1-6|TRBV28
TGTGCCAGCCGATTCAGGGGTACGGGTTCACCCCTCCACTTT
CASRFRGTGSPLHF
>-|-|TRBJ1-2|TRBV3-1/TRBV3-2
TGTGCCAGCAGCCAAGACGCGAACGTGAATGGCTACACCTTC
CASSQDANVNGYTF
>-|TRBD2|TRBJ2-3|TRBV19
TGTGCCAGTAGTATCATGGCGGGAGGCCCTTCAGATACGCAGTATTTT
CASSIMAGGPSDTQYF
>-|TRBD2|TRBJ2-1|TRBV19
TGTGCCAGTAGCCCGGGACTAGCGGGAGGGGAGCAGTTCTTC
CASSPGLAGGEQFF
>-|-|TRBJ1-1|TRBV5-1
TGCGCCAGCAGCTTGGACAGACCCACTGAAGCTTTCTTT
CASSLDRPTEAFF
>many|TRBD2|TRBJ2-1|TRBV19
TGTGCCAGTAGGGGAACGACTAGCCAGTACAATGAGCAGTTCTTC
CASRGTTSQYNEQFF
>-|TRBD1|TRBJ2-1|TRBV11-2
TGTGCCAGCAGCTTAGCGGACAGGGGACGGGGTGAGCAGTTCTTC
CASSLADRGRGEQFF
>-|-|TRBJ1-4|TRBV2
TGTGCCAGCAGCGGACAGCCCACTAATGAAAAACTGTTTTTT
CASSGQPTNEKLFF
>once|-|TRBJ1-2|TRBV2
TGTGCCAGCAGTGAATTGGAGGGGAGCTACACCTTC
CASSELEGSYTF
>-|TRBD2|TRBJ2-1|TRBV19
TGTGCCAGTAGTATAAATCGGGCCTTCGGCGGGAGGCCGGGCAATGAGCAGTTCTTC
CASSINRAFGGRPGNEQFF
>-|TRBD2|TRBJ2-7|TRBV18
TGTGCCAGCTCACCGCTCCCTCCAAGAGCGGGACTAACCTACGAGCAGTACTTC
CASSPLPPRAGLTYEQYF
>-|TRBD2|TRBJ2-3|TRBV4-1
TGCGCCAGCAGCCAAGAAGGAACGGGAGGGCGAACGCAGTATTTT
CASSQEGTGGRTQYF
>-|-|TRBJ1-1|TRBV6-5
TGTGCCAGCAGTTACCGTAGACGGGACACTGAAGCTTTCTTT
CASSYRRRDTEAFF
>-|-|TRBJ2-5|TRBV10-2
TGCGCCAGCAGGGGTCAGGGGCAAGAGACCCAGTACTTC
CASRGQGQETQYF
>-|-|TRBJ2-3|TRBV24-1
TGTGCCACCTCTACGGCCAGGGGCGCAGATACGCAGTATTTT
CATSTARGADTQYF
>-|-|TRBJ2-3|TRBV21-1
TGTGCCAGCAGCGACCTAGAGGGTACGCAGTATTTT
CASSDLEGTQYF
>few|TRBD1|TRBJ1-5|TRBV2
TGTGCCAGCGGAAACTTTTGGACAGGGGGTATCAATCAGCCCCAGCATTTT
CASGNFWTGGINQPQHF
>-|-|TRBJ2-1|TRBV28
TGTGCCAGCAGTTCCGGGAGAACAGCCCACCATGAGCAGTTCTTC
CASSSGRTAHHEQFF
>-|TRBD2|TRBJ2-1|TRBV7-3
TGTGCCAGCAGCTTACGGGGGGAGGGGCGGAGCTCCTACAATGAGCAGTTCTTC
CASSLRGEGRSSYNEQFF
>-|TRBD1|TRBJ1-5|TRBV12-3/TRBV12-4
TGTGCCAGCAAGGGGGCCGATCAGCCCCAGCATTTT
CASKGADQPQHF
>-|TRBD2|TRBJ2-1|TRBV13
TGTGCCAGCAGCGGACTAGCCCCCCTACACAATGAGCAGTTCTTC
CASSGLAPLHNEQFF
>-|-|TRBJ1-5|TRBV4-2
TGTGCCAGCAGCCTCTTCCTTGGGAGGCCCCAGCATTTT
CASSLFLGRPQHF
>-|TRBD1|TRBJ1-6|TRBV6-1
TGTGCCAGCAACGACAGGGGGCCCGGGACACCCCTCCACTTT
CASNDRGPGTPLHF
>-|-|TRBJ2-7|TRBV6-5
TGTGCCAGCAGACCCGGGACAACTACCTACGAGCAGTACTTC
CASRPGTTTYEQYF
>-|TRBD2|TRBJ2-3|TRBV6-2/TRBV6-3
TGTGCCAGCAGTTACATCGGCGGGGGTGCAGATACGCAGTATTTT
CASSYIGGGADTQYF
>-|TRBD1|TRBJ1-4|TRBV5-1
TGCGCCAGCAGCTTCGGGACAGCTAATGAAAAACTGTTTTTT
CASSFGTANEKLFF